The rows below give T cell receptor beta chains drawn from one sample of a study of blood T cell repertoires in COVID-19. The table came from immunoSEQ multiplex PCR; TCRdb's copy has only in-frame clones and leaves some out. Of around 95,000 clones in the sample, more than 85% were seen once. Sequencing was performed on peripheral blood. These receptors were taken from a man younger than 45 in a cohort sampled during active COVID-19. Both conserved end residues are part of each CDR3.

j_call | v_call | cdr3_aa
TRBJ2-1 | TRBV4-3 | CASSFQGATGEQFF
TRBJ1-3 | TRBV5-1 | CASSPNGGSGNTIYF
TRBJ2-7 | TRBV28 | CASSLALQVGEQYF
TRBJ2-2 | TRBV19 | CASRRQGPGELFF
TRBJ2-5 | TRBV6-2/TRBV6-3 | CASSRGGRETQYF
TRBJ1-4 | TRBV27 | CASSLGTDTNEKLFF
TRBJ2-4 | TRBV28 | CASSSPGQGIWNIQYF
TRBJ1-6 | TRBV28 | CASSQGVENSPLHF
TRBJ1-5 | TRBV18 | CASSPETGSNQPQHF
TRBJ1-1 | TRBV6-5 | CASSFPTGGNTEAFF
TRBJ1-5 | TRBV6-5 | CASSYSDQGNQPQHF
TRBJ2-7 | TRBV30 | CAWRTGVEQYF
TRBJ1-3 | TRBV5-4 | CASSRGHNVGNTIYF
TRBJ2-5 | TRBV29-1 | CSVRGEETQYF
TRBJ1-6 | TRBV5-1 | CASSSLQNSPLHF
TRBJ2-1 | TRBV19 | CASSISGSYNEQFF
TRBJ2-7 | TRBV5-5 | CASSSLTGTYEQYF
TRBJ1-1 | TRBV29-1 | CSVAAGIRVTEAFF
TRBJ2-1 | TRBV7-3 | CASSLGGEGNEQFF
TRBJ1-1 | TRBV11-2 | CASSFQTGGSTEAFF
TRBJ2-1 | TRBV11-2 | CASRSTSGGPTYNEQFF
TRBJ1-6 | TRBV5-5 | CASSLGVQGRAYNSPLHF
TRBJ2-3 | TRBV11-2 | CASSLGDSEFTDTQYF
TRBJ1-1 | TRBV9 | CASNKQGLNTEAFF
TRBJ2-7 | TRBV12-5 | CASGSGTSGDYEQYF
TRBJ2-3 | TRBV19 | CASQTGDTQYF
TRBJ2-5 | TRBV7-2 | CASSLEQGKETQYF
TRBJ2-3 | TRBV7-8 | CASTPGTSGSDTQYF
TRBJ1-3 | TRBV9 | CASSGGPSGGAIYF
TRBJ1-1 | TRBV18 | CASSPRTGPTEGTEAFF
TRBJ2-3 | TRBV27 | CASTAEGGDPSTDTQYF